One and the same sample provided the 21 T cell receptor beta chains below, sequenced in a study of response to subunit inactivated influenza vaccine. TCRdb re-analysed the RT-PCR reads in MiXCR, keeping a single row per CDR3 protein. The repertoire includes hundreds of thousands of distinct CDR3 sequences, roughly 23% of them detected once, and less than 2.5% sits in the top ten. The sequences come from CD4+ T cells sorted from PBMCs, collected 5 days after vaccination. Receptors originate from a man aged 50-60 years who received an inactivated influenza vaccine.

This clonotype was recorded a few times. The chain joins TRBV5-1 to TRBJ2-5, with TRBD2 identical over 13 bases. The CDR3 totals 14 residues. V lost 7 bases, J lost 5 bases, and 5 bases stayed unmatched. Germline CDR1 SGHRS, CDR2 YFSETQ. CDR3 sequence: CASGRGLAGETQYF. In nucleotides, the CDR3 is TGCGCCAGCGGCCGGGGACTAGCGGGGGAGACCCAGTACTTC.

The chain employs TRBV6-5 and TRBJ2-6, with D unclear. The CDR3 has 18 residues. Trimming left V 2 bases short and J 4 bases short, with 18 bases between. Looked up from germline, CDR1 is MNHEY and CDR2 is SVGAGI. The CDR3 loop is CASSYVSAGPLGANVLTF. The CDR3 DNA is TGTGCCAGCAGTTACGTGTCAGCCGGGCCTCTAGGGGCCAACGTCCTGACTTTC.

V usage is TRBV4-3 and J usage is TRBJ2-2; 7 nucleotides align to TRBD2. Germline-derived CDR1 and CDR2 are LGHNA and YSLEER. J gave up 2 bases and V 5 bases, and 2 bases lay outside the gene matches. The CDR3 is made up of 14 amino acids. This CDR3 reads CASSAGVNTGELFF. In DNA form, the CDR3 reads TGCGCCAGCAGCGCGGGGGTCAACACCGGGGAGCTGTTTTTT.

The chain employs TRBV7-9 and TRBJ2-3; tentative D call: TRBD1 (5 bases). Trimming stripped 5 bases from V and 4 bases from J, with 13 bases between. The germline CDR1 and CDR2 sequences are SEHNR and FQNEAQ (reference sequence). The CDR3 contains 14 residues. The CDR3 sequence is CASSPSLGADTQYF. In DNA form, the CDR3 reads TGTGCCAGCAGCCCTTCATTAGGGGCAGATACGCAGTATTTT.

This chain connects TRBV10-3 to TRBJ2-3; the match to TRBD1 covers 11 bases. CDR1 and CDR2 (germline): ENHRY, SYGVKD. After removal of 2 bases from V and 4 bases from J, the junction contained 2 bases not matched to a gene. The CDR3 contains 15 residues. The CDR3 loop is CAISETGQGADTQYF. The CDR3, as DNA: TGTGCCATCAGTGAGACGGGACAGGGGGCAGATACGCAGTATTTT.

This clonotype was counted between two and nine times. The rearrangement uses TRBV14 and TRBJ2-7; tentative D call: TRBD2 (6 bases). Germline V gene sequence: CDR1 SGHDN, CDR2 FVKESK. V was pared by 4 bases and J by 3 bases, with 13 bases between. This CDR3 is built from 14 residues. This chain's CDR3 is CASSPFGGDYEQYF. CDR3 DNA: TGTGCCAGCAGCCCCTTCGGGGGAGACTACGAGCAGTACTTC. Full variable domain (rest looked up from reference TRBV14 and TRBJ2-7): EAGVTQFPSHSVIEKGQTVTLRCDPISGHDNLYWYRRVMGKEIKFLLHFVKESKQDESGMPNNRFLAERTGGTYSTLKVQPAELEDSGVYFCASSPFGGDYEQYFGPGTRLTVT.

The chain joins TRBV25-1 to TRBJ1-2; D perhaps matches TRBD1 (6 bases). V lost 8 bases and J lost 4, with 14 bases in between. CDR3 length: 13 residues. CDR1 and CDR2 from the germline V gene are MGHDK and SYGVNS. CDR3 bases: TGTGCCAGCTTGGGACACCCGGCCTATGGCTACACCTTC. Its translation is CASLGHPAYGYTF.

This clonotype was found a few times. CDR3 residues: CASSLAGTGTPKELFF. For the CDR3, the DNA is TGCGCCAGCAGCTTGGCCGGGACCGGGACACCTAAAGAGCTGTTTTTT. The chain uses TRBV5-1 and TRBJ2-2; D is possibly TRBD1 (6 bases). Germline CDR1 SGHRS, CDR2 YFSETQ. The CDR3 contains 16 residues. Trimming took 0 bases from V and 11 from J, leaving 20 bases between them. Together with reference TRBV5-1 and TRBJ2-2, the CDR3 gives the full variable domain: KAGVTQTPRYLIKTRGQQVTLSCSPISGHRSVSWYQQTPGQGLQFLFEYFSETQRNKGNFPGRFSGRQFSNSRSEMNVSTLELGDSALYLCASSLAGTGTPKELFFGEGSRLTVL.

The chain joins TRBV2 to TRBJ2-5; tentatively, D is TRBD1 (6 bases). The V gene's germline CDR1 is SNHLY and CDR2 FYNNEI. This CDR3 has 14 residues. The germline V and J ends were trimmed by 3 bases and 0 bases, with 8 bases remaining between them. CDR3 in amino acids: CASSEDRYQETQYF. DNA of the CDR3: TGTGCCAGCAGTGAGGACAGATACCAAGAGACCCAGTACTTC.

V and J are TRBV7-2 and TRBJ2-3; the D gene is possibly TRBD2 (6 bases). The V and J ends lost 1 base and 2 bases respectively, with 13 bases between them. Germline CDR1 and CDR2: SGHTA and FQGNSA. The CDR3 contains 16 residues. The CDR3, as DNA: TGTGCCAGCAGCTTAGATGGTAGCGGTAACACAGATACGCAGTATTTT. It specifies CASSLDGSGNTDTQYF.

The CDR3 DNA reads TGTGCCAGCAGTTATAGTTATAGAAACTCCTACGAGCAGTACTTC. This gives the protein CASSYSYRNSYEQYF. This chain links TRBV6-5 with TRBJ2-7; D is uncertain. Trimming stripped 3 bases from V and 0 bases from J, with 12 bases between. This CDR3 has 15 amino acids. Germline loops: CDR1 MNHEY, CDR2 SVGAGI.

The genes are TRBV5-5 and TRBJ2-5, with 9 bases identical to TRBD1. Germline V lookup: CDR1 SGHKS, CDR2 YYEKEE (reference sequence). V lost 4 bases to trimming and J lost 4 bases; unmatched junction nucleotides: 8. CDR3 length: 15 amino acids. The CDR3 sequence is CASSTRTGELETQYF. Here the CDR3 DNA reads TGTGCCAGCAGCACCCGGACAGGGGAACTAGAGACCCAGTACTTC.

The chain uses TRBV20-1 and TRBJ2-7; 9 bases are a match to TRBD1. V lost 5 bases, J lost 5 bases, and 10 bases stayed unmatched. This CDR3 comprises 14 residues. Germline V gives CDR1 DFQATT, CDR2 SNEGSKA (reference sequence). CDR3 DNA: TGCAGTGCTTTTAAACCGGGACAGGGAAACGAGCAGTACTTC. Protein product: CSAFKPGQGNEQYF.

The chain couples TRBV7-8 to TRBJ1-4; D is undetermined. CDR1 and CDR2 from the germline V gene are SGHVS and FQNEAQ. Trimming stripped 5 bases from V and 8 bases from J, with 12 bases between. The CDR3 extends over 13 amino acids. CDR3 amino acids: CASSRGGREKLFF. CDR3 nucleotides: TGTGCCAGCAGCCGGGGAGGGCGAGAAAAACTGTTTTTT.

This clonotype was recorded a few times. The CDR3: CASSQGLANYEQYF. The CDR3, as DNA: TGTGCCAGCAGTCAGGGACTAGCTAACTACGAGCAGTACTTC. The chain employs TRBV6-2 or TRBV6-3 and TRBJ2-7, with 9 bases that match TRBD2. The CDR3 spans 14 residues. The junction had 5 bases not matched to a gene; V was cut back by 5 bases and J by 3 bases. From germline, CDR1 is MNHEY and CDR2 SVGEGT.

This chain connects TRBV7-6 to TRBJ2-5, with D hard to call. The germline V gene encodes CDR1 SGHVS and CDR2 FNYEAQ. V was shortened by 5 bases and J by 4 bases, with 8 bases between the two germline ends. The CDR3 length is 12 residues. CDR3 nucleotide sequence: TGTGCCAGCAGCGACGCCGGAGAGACCCAGTACTTC. It yields the protein CASSDAGETQYF.

This clonotype was seen ten or more times. This chain links TRBV5-1 with TRBJ2-3; D remains unclear. The V gene lost 0 bases and the J gene lost 2 bases, with 7 bases spanning the gap. The CDR3 is made up of 14 amino acids. Germline CDR1 and CDR2: SGHRS and YFSETQ. CDR3 in DNA: TGCGCCAGCAGCTTGGGTGGATTCACAGATACGCAGTATTTT. The encoded protein is CASSLGGFTDTQYF.

V usage is TRBV20-1 and J usage is TRBJ2-5; D not resolved. This CDR3 is 11 amino acids long. The germline CDR1 and CDR2 sequences are DFQATT and SNEGSKA (reference sequence). Trimming shortened V by 4 bases and J by 5 bases, and 8 bases separated the two germline ends. CDR3 protein: CSAIRRETQYF. The CDR3 DNA reads as TGCAGTGCTATTCGACGGGAGACCCAGTACTTC.

This chain links TRBV24-1 with TRBJ2-3; TRBD2 aligns across 7 bases. Looked up from germline, CDR1 is KGHDR and CDR2 is SFDVKD. CDR3 length: 12 residues. Losses at the gene ends were 5 bases for V and 9 bases for J; bases not matched to a gene: 4. In DNA form, the CDR3 reads TGTGCCACCAGTGCTCCAGCGGGAACGCAGTATTTT. Translated, it gives CATSAPAGTQYF.

This clonotype appeared a few times. The chain is built from TRBV5-1 and TRBJ2-2; D might be TRBD1 or TRBD2, each matching 5 bases. CDR1 and CDR2 from the germline V gene are SGHRS and YFSETQ. Trimming took off 3 bases at V and 4 bases at J, with 19 bases between the two ends. This CDR3 is built from 17 residues. Written as DNA, the CDR3 is TGCGCCAGCAGCTCCCAAGGGGCGGGCGTAGGCACCGGGGAGCTGTTTTTT. It translates to CASSSQGAGVGTGELFF.

This clonotype was seen a handful of times. The chain joins TRBV7-3 to TRBJ2-2; tentatively, D is TRBD1 or TRBD2 (5 bases each). Between the trimmed V and J ends, which lost 8 bases and 5 bases, there was a span of 12 bases. This CDR3 is built from 13 residues. Germline V gene lookup returns CDR1 SGHTA and CDR2 FQGTGA. CDR3 DNA sequence: TGTGCCAGCCGAGGGGCGCGGACCGGGGAGCTGTTTTTT. It yields the protein CASRGARTGELFF.